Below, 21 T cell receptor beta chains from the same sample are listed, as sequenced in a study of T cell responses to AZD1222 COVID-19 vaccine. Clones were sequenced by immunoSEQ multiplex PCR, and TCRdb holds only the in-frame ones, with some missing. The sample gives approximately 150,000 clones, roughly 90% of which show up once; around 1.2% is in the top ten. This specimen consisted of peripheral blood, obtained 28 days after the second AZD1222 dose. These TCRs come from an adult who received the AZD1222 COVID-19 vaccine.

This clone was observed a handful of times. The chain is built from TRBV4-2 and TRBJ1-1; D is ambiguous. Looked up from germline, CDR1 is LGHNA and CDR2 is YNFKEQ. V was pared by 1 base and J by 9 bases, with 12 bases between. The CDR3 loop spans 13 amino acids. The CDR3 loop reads CASSQVAGRKAFF. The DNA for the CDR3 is TGTGCCAGCAGCCAAGTCGCCGGCCGCAAAGCTTTCTTT.

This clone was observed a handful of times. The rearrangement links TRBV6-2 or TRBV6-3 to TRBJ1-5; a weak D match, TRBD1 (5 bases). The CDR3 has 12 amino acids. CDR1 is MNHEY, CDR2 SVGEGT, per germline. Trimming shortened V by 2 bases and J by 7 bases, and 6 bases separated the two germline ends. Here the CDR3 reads CASSYGGQPQHF. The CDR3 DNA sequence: TGTGCCAGCAGTTACGGGGGACAGCCCCAGCATTTT.

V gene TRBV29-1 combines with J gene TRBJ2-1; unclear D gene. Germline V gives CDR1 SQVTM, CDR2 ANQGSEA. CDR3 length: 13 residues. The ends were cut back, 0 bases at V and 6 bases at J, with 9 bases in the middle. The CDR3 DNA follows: TGCAGCGTTGAAGAACCTCCGTTCAATGAGCAGTTCTTC. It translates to CSVEEPPFNEQFF.

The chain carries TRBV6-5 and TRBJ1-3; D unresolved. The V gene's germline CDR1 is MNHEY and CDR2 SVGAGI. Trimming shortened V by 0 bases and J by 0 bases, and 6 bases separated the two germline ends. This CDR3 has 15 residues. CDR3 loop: CASSYSWSSGNTIYF. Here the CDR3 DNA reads TGTGCCAGCAGTTACTCTTGGAGCTCTGGAAACACCATATATTTT.

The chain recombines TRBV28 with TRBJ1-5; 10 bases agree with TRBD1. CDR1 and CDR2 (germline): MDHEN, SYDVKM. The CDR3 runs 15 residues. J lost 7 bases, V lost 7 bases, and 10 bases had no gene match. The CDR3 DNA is TGTGCCAGCACCCGAGGGGGGACAGGGGCCCAGCCCCAGCATTTT. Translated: CASTRGGTGAQPQHF.

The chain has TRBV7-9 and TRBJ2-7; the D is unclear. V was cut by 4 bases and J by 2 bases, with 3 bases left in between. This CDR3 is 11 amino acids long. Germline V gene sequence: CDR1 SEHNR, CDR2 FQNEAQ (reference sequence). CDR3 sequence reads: CASSSTYEQYF. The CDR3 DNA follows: TGTGCCAGCAGCTCCACCTACGAGCAGTACTTC.

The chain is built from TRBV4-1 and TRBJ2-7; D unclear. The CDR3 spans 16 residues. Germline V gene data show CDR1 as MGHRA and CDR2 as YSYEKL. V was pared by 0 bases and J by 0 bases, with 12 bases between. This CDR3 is CASSQDRNSPSYEQYF. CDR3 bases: TGCGCCAGCAGCCAAGATCGCAACTCCCCCTCCTACGAGCAGTACTTC.

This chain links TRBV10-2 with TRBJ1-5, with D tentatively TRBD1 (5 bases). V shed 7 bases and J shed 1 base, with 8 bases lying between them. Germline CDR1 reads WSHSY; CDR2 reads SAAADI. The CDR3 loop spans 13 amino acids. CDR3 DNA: TGCGCCAGCACGGGGGTAAGCAATCAGCCCCAGCATTTT. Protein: CASTGVSNQPQHF.

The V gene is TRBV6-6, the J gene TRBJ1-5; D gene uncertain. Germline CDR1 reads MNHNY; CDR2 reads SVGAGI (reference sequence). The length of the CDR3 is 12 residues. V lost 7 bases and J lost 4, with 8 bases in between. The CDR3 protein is CASMDGNQPQHF. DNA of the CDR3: TGTGCCAGCATGGACGGGAATCAGCCCCAGCATTTT.

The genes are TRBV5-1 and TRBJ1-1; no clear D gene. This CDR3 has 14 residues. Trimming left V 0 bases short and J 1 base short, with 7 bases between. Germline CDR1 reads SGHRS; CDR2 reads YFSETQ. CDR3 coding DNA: TGCGCCAGCAGCTTGGCCTGGGAGAACACTGAAGCTTTCTTT. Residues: CASSLAWENTEAFF.

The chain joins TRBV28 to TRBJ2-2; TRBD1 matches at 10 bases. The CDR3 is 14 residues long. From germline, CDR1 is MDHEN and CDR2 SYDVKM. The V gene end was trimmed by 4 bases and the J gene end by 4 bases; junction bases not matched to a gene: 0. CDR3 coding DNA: TGTGCCAGCAGTTGGACAGGGGGCACCGGGGAGCTGTTTTTT. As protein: CASSWTGGTGELFF.

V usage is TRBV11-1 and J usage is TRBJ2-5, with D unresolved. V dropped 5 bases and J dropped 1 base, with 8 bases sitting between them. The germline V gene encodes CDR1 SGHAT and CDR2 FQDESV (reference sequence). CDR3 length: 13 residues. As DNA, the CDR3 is TGTGCCAGCAGCGGTAGCCCCCAAGAGACCCAGTACTTC. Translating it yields CASSGSPQETQYF.

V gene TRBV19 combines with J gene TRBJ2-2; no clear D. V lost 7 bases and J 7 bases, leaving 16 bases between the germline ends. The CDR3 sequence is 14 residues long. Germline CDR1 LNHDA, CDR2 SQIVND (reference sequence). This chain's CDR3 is CASTSQVTNGELFF. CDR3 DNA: TGTGCCAGTACGTCCCAGGTCACGAACGGGGAGCTGTTTTTT.

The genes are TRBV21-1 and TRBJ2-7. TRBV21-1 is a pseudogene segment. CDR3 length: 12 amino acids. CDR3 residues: CASSKGPYEQYF. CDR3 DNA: TGTGCCAGCAGCAAAGGCCCCTACGAGCAGTACTTC.

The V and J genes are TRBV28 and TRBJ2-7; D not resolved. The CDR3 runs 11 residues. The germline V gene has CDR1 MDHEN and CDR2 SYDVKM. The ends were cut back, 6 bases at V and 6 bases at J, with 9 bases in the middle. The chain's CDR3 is CASSLRVEQYF. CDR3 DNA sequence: TGTGCCAGCAGCCTACGGGTCGAGCAGTACTTC.

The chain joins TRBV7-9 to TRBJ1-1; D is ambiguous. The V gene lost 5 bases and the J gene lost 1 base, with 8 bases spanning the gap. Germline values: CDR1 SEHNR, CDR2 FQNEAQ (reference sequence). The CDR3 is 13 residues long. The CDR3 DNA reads TGTGCCAGCAGCCTTCAGGAGAACACTGAAGCTTTCTTT. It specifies CASSLQENTEAFF. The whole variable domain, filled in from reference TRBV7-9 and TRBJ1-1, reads DTGVSQNPRHKITKRGQNVTFRCDPISEHNRLYWYRQTLGQGPEFLTYFQNEAQLEKSRLLSDRFSAERPKGSFSTLEIQRTEQGDSAMYLCASSLQENTEAFFGQGTRLTVV.

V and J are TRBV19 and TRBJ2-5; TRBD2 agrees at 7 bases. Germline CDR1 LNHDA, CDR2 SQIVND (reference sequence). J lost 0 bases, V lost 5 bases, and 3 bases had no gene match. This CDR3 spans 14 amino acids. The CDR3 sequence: CASSLGTNQETQYF. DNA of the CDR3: TGTGCCAGTAGTCTGGGGACTAACCAAGAGACCCAGTACTTC.

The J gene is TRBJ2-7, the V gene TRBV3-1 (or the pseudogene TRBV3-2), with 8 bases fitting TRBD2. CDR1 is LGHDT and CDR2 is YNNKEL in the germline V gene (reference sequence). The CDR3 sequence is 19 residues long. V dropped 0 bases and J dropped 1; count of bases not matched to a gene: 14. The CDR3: CASSQDPFAGGSSSYEQYF. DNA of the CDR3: TGTGCCAGCAGCCAAGATCCGTTCGCGGGGGGATCCTCTTCCTACGAGCAGTACTTC.

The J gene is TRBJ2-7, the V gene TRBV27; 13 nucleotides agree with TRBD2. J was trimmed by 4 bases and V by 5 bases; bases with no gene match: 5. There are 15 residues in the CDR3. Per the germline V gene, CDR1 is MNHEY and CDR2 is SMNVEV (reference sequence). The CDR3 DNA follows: TGTGCCAGCAGTGGACTAGCGGGAGACCAATACGAGCAGTACTTC. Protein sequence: CASSGLAGDQYEQYF.

The CDR3 nucleotides are TGTGCCAGCAGTTTATTCCAGACCTACGAGCAGTACTTC. Residues: CASSLFQTYEQYF. The chain has TRBV28 and TRBJ2-7; no definite D call. The CDR3 is made up of 13 amino acids. V dropped 1 base and J dropped 2 bases, with 6 bases sitting between them. CDR1 and CDR2 (germline): MDHEN, SYDVKM.

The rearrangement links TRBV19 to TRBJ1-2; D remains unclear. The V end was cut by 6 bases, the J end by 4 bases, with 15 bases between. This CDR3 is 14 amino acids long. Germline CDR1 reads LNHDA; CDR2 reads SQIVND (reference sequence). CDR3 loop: CASRNPGRSYGYTF. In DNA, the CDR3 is TGTGCCAGTAGGAACCCGGGTCGATCCTATGGCTACACCTTC.